Presented here are 30 T cell receptor beta chains from one specimen sequenced in a study of OX40 agonist ivuxolimab in advanced cancers. TCRdb's copy holds only in-frame clones and misses some; the assay was immunoSEQ multiplex PCR. The sample consists of about 100,000 clones, 70% to 90% of them appearing once. The sample consisted of CD4+ or CD8+ T cells sorted from blood, taken in a trial of the OX40 agonist ivuxolimab. These receptors were collected from an adult with an advanced solid tumor such as melanoma, head and neck, liver or kidney cancer.

This rearrangement joins TRBV19 to TRBJ1-2; a weak D match, TRBD1 (5 bases). Germline assignment: CDR1 LNHDA and CDR2 SQIVND (reference sequence). The ends were cut back, 3 bases at V and 2 bases at J, with 13 bases in the middle. The CDR3 consists of 15 residues. CDR3 in DNA: TGTGCCAGTAGTATCGGTCAGGGCTACAACTATGGCTACACCTTC. It codes for CASSIGQGYNYGYTF.

The CDR3 DNA is TGCGCCAGCAGCGGAAACGGGGGTCCATCCTACGAGCAGTACTTC. Protein sequence: CASSGNGGPSYEQYF. This rearrangement joins TRBV5-1 to TRBJ2-7; D perhaps matches TRBD2 (6 bases). Germline-derived CDR1 and CDR2 are SGHRS and YFSETQ. This CDR3 has 15 amino acids. V lost 4 bases, J lost 1 base, and 15 bases lay in between.

In its sample, this clone was seen a few times. The genes are TRBV11-2 and TRBJ1-1; D is undetermined. Germline assignment: CDR1 SGHAT and CDR2 FQNNGV. V was pared by 0 bases and J by 1 base, with 9 bases between. This CDR3 contains 15 residues. The CDR3 loop reads CASSLELAPNTEAFF. In DNA, the CDR3 is TGTGCCAGCAGCTTAGAACTGGCACCGAACACTGAAGCTTTCTTT.

This clone was recorded only once. V is TRBV11-3 and J is TRBJ2-3; TRBD1 is a possible D gene (5 bases). The CDR3 length is 13 residues. Trimming stripped 3 bases from V and 5 bases from J, with 9 bases between. Germline loops: CDR1 SGHNT, CDR2 YENEEA. CDR3 in DNA: TGTGCCAGCAGCTTGGGGCTAGTAGATACGCAGTATTTT. It is translated as CASSLGLVDTQYF.

The rearrangement uses TRBV15 and TRBJ2-3; 7 bases align to TRBD2. The junction had 6 bases not matched to a gene; V was cut back by 3 bases and J by 3 bases. CDR1 LNHNV and CDR2 YYDKDF come from the germline V gene (reference sequence). This CDR3 contains 15 residues. The CDR3 DNA reads TGTGCCACCAGCAGGGGAGGGGCCGGGACAGATACGCAGTATTTT. Residues: CATSRGGAGTDTQYF. Combining the CDR3 with reference TRBV15 and TRBJ2-3 gives the whole variable domain DAMVIQNPRYQVTQFGKPVTLSCSQTLNHNVMYWYQQKSSQAPKLLFHYYDKDFNNEADTPDNFQSRRPNTSFCFLDIRSPGLGDTAMYLCATSRGGAGTDTQYFGPGTRLTVL.

This chain joins TRBV5-1 and TRBJ2-1, with 13 bases aligning to TRBD2. The CDR3 contains 15 residues. Germline loops: CDR1 SGHRS, CDR2 YFSETQ. The V segment lost 4 bases and the J segment 6 bases; nucleotides outside the gene matches: 4. The CDR3 spells CASSPRTSGSNEQFF. DNA for the CDR3: TGCGCCAGCAGCCCTAGGACTAGCGGGAGCAATGAGCAGTTCTTC.

The CDR3 sequence is CSARETDQQFF. In nucleotides, the CDR3 is TGCAGTGCTAGAGAGACAGACCAGCAGTTCTTC. The chain combines TRBV20-1 with TRBJ2-1, with a possible D match to TRBD1 (5 bases). V shed 0 bases and J shed 11 bases, with 8 bases lying between them. Germline CDR1 reads DFQATT; CDR2 reads SNEGSKA (reference sequence). This CDR3 is 11 amino acids long.

The rearrangement joins TRBV19 to TRBJ2-4; no firm D call. Looked up from germline, CDR1 is LNHDA and CDR2 is SQIVND (reference sequence). The CDR3 contains 15 residues. V was shortened by 4 bases and J by 0 bases, with 10 bases between the two germline ends. The CDR3 here is CASSNDILAKNIQYF. The CDR3 coding sequence is TGTGCCAGTAGTAACGATATTCTAGCCAAAAACATTCAGTACTTC.

The chain combines TRBV19 with TRBJ2-2, with 7 bases fitting TRBD1. The V gene's germline CDR1 is LNHDA and CDR2 SQIVND (reference sequence). CDR3 length equals 16 residues. Unmatched junction bases numbered 14, after V lost 5 bases and J lost 8 bases. The CDR3 loop is CASSAKITGVSGELFF. In nucleotides, the CDR3 is TGTGCCAGTAGTGCCAAAATTACAGGGGTCTCGGGGGAGCTGTTTTTT.

V is TRBV30 and J is TRBJ1-6; 7 bases line up with TRBD1. Germline-derived CDR1 and CDR2 are GTSNPN and SVGIG (reference sequence). The CDR3 loop spans 15 amino acids. Trimming took 4 bases from V and 9 from J; bases not matched to a gene: 12. This CDR3 reads CAWNVRQGGSSPLHF. Here the CDR3 DNA reads TGTGCCTGGAATGTCAGACAGGGAGGAAGTTCACCCCTCCACTTT.

This clone was recorded once. The chain is built from TRBV30 and TRBJ2-3; D not certain. This CDR3 comprises 12 residues. V was clipped by 6 bases and J by 4 bases, with 11 bases between them. Looked up from germline, CDR1 is GTSNPN and CDR2 is SVGIG (reference sequence). CDR3 sequence reads: CACQVLADTQYF. The CDR3 DNA reads as TGTGCCTGTCAGGTACTGGCAGATACGCAGTATTTT.

The chain carries TRBV30 and TRBJ1-2; D ambiguous. V was shortened by 4 bases and J by 2 bases, with 17 bases between the two germline ends. This CDR3 is 15 amino acids long. Germline values: CDR1 GTSNPN, CDR2 SVGIG (reference sequence). The CDR3, as DNA: TGTGCCTGGATAAAATCGGGAGCTGAAAACTATGGCTACACCTTC. Its protein product is CAWIKSGAENYGYTF.

This clone was found once. The chain links TRBV27 to TRBJ2-1; D might be TRBD2 (6 bases). This CDR3 is built from 14 residues. CDR1 MNHEY and CDR2 SMNVEV come from the germline V gene (reference sequence). The ends were cut back, 6 bases at V and 15 bases at J, with 24 bases in the middle. The DNA of the CDR3 is TGTGCCAGCAGGCGCCCGGGGGTTGCGCCCGCGATGTTCTTC. It specifies CASRRPGVAPAMFF.

This chain connects TRBV11-3 to TRBJ1-1, with TRBD1 as a possible D gene (5 bases). Between the trimmed V and J ends, which lost 1 base and 3 bases, there was a span of 6 bases. In germline, CDR1 is SGHNT, CDR2 YENEEA. The CDR3 contains 13 residues. CDR3 coding DNA: TGTGCCAGCAGCTTAGGGGGCGACACTGAAGCTTTCTTT. As protein: CASSLGGDTEAFF.

The rearrangement uses TRBV4-1 and TRBJ2-5, with 10 bases identical to TRBD2. The CDR3 runs 14 residues. Germline-derived CDR1 and CDR2 are MGHRA and YSYEKL. V was pared by 1 base and J by 9 bases, with 5 bases of the junction left unmatched. The CDR3 coding sequence is TGCGCCAGCAGCCAAGTAGCGGGGGGTCTGGCCCAGTACTTC. It codes for CASSQVAGGLAQYF.

This chain uses TRBV29-1 with TRBJ2-7; a weak D match, TRBD1 (5 bases). Germline V lookup: CDR1 SQVTM, CDR2 ANQGSEA. CDR3 size: 12 residues. Written as DNA, the CDR3 is TGCGGGGTTCAGGACACAAGCTACGAGCAGTACTTC. This codes for CGVQDTSYEQYF.

J is TRBJ2-7 and V is TRBV5-1; 7 nucleotides agree with TRBD1. Trimming removed 4 bases from V and 3 bases from J; junction bases left unmatched: 1. The germline gives CDR1 SGHRS, CDR2 YFSETQ. The CDR3 covers 12 residues. DNA for the CDR3: TGCGCCAGCAGCCGGGACAGCTACGAGCAGTACTTC. It translates to CASSRDSYEQYF.

The genes are TRBV2 and TRBJ1-4; no definite D call. CDR3 length equals 12 residues. The germline V and J ends were trimmed by 10 bases and 6 bases, with 12 bases remaining between them. The germline CDR1 and CDR2 sequences are SNHLY and FYNNEI. CDR3 sequence (DNA): TGTGCCACCAGACGGGAGTATGAAAAACTGTTTTTT. It codes for CATRREYEKLFF.

This clone was seen a few times. This chain joins TRBV19 and TRBJ1-5; the D gene is possibly TRBD1 (6 bases). The CDR3 runs to 15 residues. Germline-derived CDR1 and CDR2 are LNHDA and SQIVND (reference sequence). Trimming took off 6 bases at V and 7 bases at J, with 19 bases between the two ends. DNA for the CDR3: TGTGCCAGTAGCACATCTCAAGGGGGATCGCAGCCCCAGCATTTT. This sequence encodes CASSTSQGGSQPQHF.

The chain employs TRBV11-2 and TRBJ2-1, with D unresolved. CDR3 length: 14 residues. Germline CDR1 and CDR2: SGHAT and FQNNGV. V gave up 0 bases and J gave up 0 bases, with 3 bases separating them. CDR3 nucleotide sequence: TGTGCCAGCAGCTTAGACACCTCCTACAATGAGCAGTTCTTC. Amino acids: CASSLDTSYNEQFF.

The chain employs TRBV5-1 and TRBJ2-7, with a possible D match to TRBD2 (5 bases). This CDR3 comprises 14 residues. Trimming took off 3 bases at V and 5 bases at J, with 15 bases between the two ends. CDR1 and CDR2 (germline): SGHRS, YFSETQ. CDR3 amino acids: CASSYGVRVHEQYF. The CDR3 DNA reads TGCGCCAGCAGCTACGGGGTCCGGGTCCACGAGCAGTACTTC.

The chain is built from TRBV9 and TRBJ2-2, with D tentatively TRBD2 (6 bases). This CDR3 is 15 amino acids long. V was pared by 3 bases and J by 1 base, with 10 bases between. Germline values: CDR1 SGDLS, CDR2 YYNGEE. The CDR3 here is CASSATGVNTGELFF. The CDR3 DNA is TGTGCCAGCAGCGCAACGGGGGTGAACACCGGGGAGCTGTTTTTT.

The chain employs TRBV15 and TRBJ1-1; no firm D call. Germline CDR1 and CDR2: LNHNV and YYDKDF (reference sequence). The V gene lost 0 bases and the J gene lost 6 bases, with 8 bases spanning the gap. CDR3 length: 13 amino acids. CDR3 sequence (DNA): TGTGCCACCAGCAGAGATTTCGCAGCTGAAGCTTTCTTT. It is translated as CATSRDFAAEAFF.

The chain has TRBV5-1 and TRBJ2-7; TRBD1 matches at 10 bases. J was trimmed by 5 bases and V by 6 bases; bases with no gene match: 8. Germline lookup yields CDR1 SGHRS and CDR2 YFSETQ. CDR3 size: 14 residues. CDR3 DNA: TGCGCCAGCACCTCCGGGACAGGGGTCCACGAGCAGTACTTC. Its protein is CASTSGTGVHEQYF.

The chain joins TRBV7-8 to TRBJ2-3, with 8 nucleotides matching TRBD2. This CDR3 spans 16 amino acids. Trimming at V came to 1 base and at J to 2 bases, leaving 5 bases not matched to a gene. CDR1 is SGHVS, CDR2 FQNEAQ, per germline. In DNA, the CDR3 is TGTGCCAGCAGCTTAGAGTTGCGGGGGGACACAGATACGCAGTATTTT. Translating gives CASSLELRGDTDTQYF.

The V gene is TRBV5-6, the J gene TRBJ2-4; D gene ambiguous. The CDR3 is 16 amino acids. The V and J ends lost 2 bases and 7 bases respectively, with 19 bases between them. Germline assignment: CDR1 SGHDT and CDR2 YYEEEE. The CDR3 DNA reads TGTGCCAGCAGCTTCTGGGGTAGTAGTTTAAGTAACATTCAGTACTTC. This encodes CASSFWGSSLSNIQYF. The full variable domain, in which reference TRBV5-6 and TRBJ2-4 provide the parts outside the CDR3, is DAGVTQSPTHLIKTRGQQVTLRCSPKSGHDTVSWYQQALGQGPQFIFQYYEEEERQRGNFPDRFSGHQFPNYSSELNVNALLLGDSALYLCASSFWGSSLSNIQYFGAGTRLSVL.

This chain connects TRBV11-2 to TRBJ1-1; possibly TRBD1 for D (6 bases). Germline assignment: CDR1 SGHAT and CDR2 FQNNGV. The CDR3 covers 15 residues. V gave up 4 bases and J gave up 1 base, with 13 bases separating them. CDR3 bases: TGTGCCAGCAGCTCCGGACAGTTCTGGAACACTGAAGCTTTCTTT. Translated: CASSSGQFWNTEAFF. The full variable domain, its missing parts supplied by reference TRBV11-2 and TRBJ1-1, is EAGVAQSPRYKIIEKRQSVAFWCNPISGHATLYWYQQILGQGPKLLIQFQNNGVVDDSQLPKDRFSAERLKGVDSTLKIQPAKLEDSAVYLCASSSGQFWNTEAFFGQGTRLTVV.

The rearrangement links TRBV7-2 to TRBJ2-5, with D perhaps TRBD1 or TRBD2 (5 bases each). The CDR3 is 14 residues long. CDR1 and CDR2 from the germline V gene are SGHTA and FQGNSA. Trimming removed 2 bases at V and 1 base at J, with 8 bases between. Here the CDR3 reads CASSLNGAQETQYF. For the CDR3, the DNA is TGTGCCAGCAGCTTAAACGGGGCCCAAGAGACCCAGTACTTC.

The V call is TRBV7-8, the J call TRBJ1-5; perhaps TRBD1 as D (6 bases). Germline CDR1 is SGHVS and CDR2 is FQNEAQ. The CDR3 loop spans 15 amino acids. The V and J ends lost 1 base and 4 bases respectively, with 11 bases between them. The CDR3 bases are TGTGCCAGCAGCTTAGGGGACACCCTAAATCAGCCCCAGCATTTT. This gives the protein CASSLGDTLNQPQHF.

The chain links TRBV6-1 to TRBJ1-1; D possibly corresponds to TRBD1 (6 bases). CDR1 is MNHNS, CDR2 SASEGT, per germline. With 6 bases removed from V and 7 bases from J, the gap between germline ends came to 12 bases. This CDR3 comprises 12 residues. CDR3 nucleotide sequence: TGTGCCAGCAGGGACAGACTTCATGAAGCTTTCTTT. Its protein is CASRDRLHEAFF.